This TCR beta chain was identified in a study of T cell responses to AZD1222 COVID-19 vaccine. Pooling was applied to second doses at about 4 or about 12 weeks. The study's findings and limits: Females made up more of the donors, who were largely white British, and clonal diversity may have come out too low. At baseline, seropositivity was found in only a handful of AZD1222 recipients.

The CDR3 contains 13 residues. The germline CDR1 and CDR2 sequences are DFQATT and SNEGSKA (reference sequence). Trimming removed 3 bases from V and 2 bases from J, with 8 bases in between. TCRdb's table, derived via immunoSEQ multiplex PCR, lists solely in-frame clones and lacks some. The sample lists about 35,000 clones; about nine tenths were seen once. With respect to this clone: The antigen is undetermined.

This chain uses TRBV20-1 with TRBJ2-4; D call uncertain. The TCR originated in an adult who received the AZD1222 COVID-19 vaccine. The sequencing here drew on peripheral blood, taken 28 days after the second AZD1222 dose. This CDR3 reads CSASQFTKNIQYF. CDR3 nucleotide sequence: TGCAGTGCTAGTCAGTTCACCAAAAACATTCAGTACTTC.